The next 17 T cell receptor beta chains were all read from a single sample in a study of shared clonotypes between healthy human individuals. Libraries were prepared by immunoSEQ multiplex PCR; TCRdb keeps only in-frame clonotypes and omits some of them. The table records hundreds of thousands of clones, about 79% of them present only once. Specimen: PBMCs. All receptors derive from a woman between 40 and 50 years old in good health. Some clones in this sample may be carry-over from other donors' samples.

The chain is built from TRBV5-6 and TRBJ2-7; TRBD1 matches at 9 bases. This CDR3 is 14 amino acids long. Germline V lookup: CDR1 SGHDT, CDR2 YYEEEE. Trimming removed 3 bases from V and 3 bases from J; junction bases left unmatched: 4. This CDR3 is CASSSRTGVYEQYF. In DNA, the CDR3 is TGTGCCAGCAGCTCGAGGACAGGGGTCTACGAGCAGTACTTC.

V usage is TRBV7-2 and J usage is TRBJ2-7; D may be TRBD1 (5 bases). Trimming shortened V by 2 bases and J by 5 bases, and 19 bases separated the two germline ends. Germline V gene data show CDR1 as SGHTA and CDR2 as FQGNSA. The CDR3 spans 16 residues. The CDR3 here is CASSLTIFPDKDEQYF. CDR3 DNA sequence: TGTGCCAGCAGCTTAACCATTTTCCCGGACAAAGACGAGCAGTACTTC.

This chain joins TRBV11-2 and TRBJ2-7, with 9 positions matching TRBD1. Germline-derived CDR1 and CDR2 are SGHAT and FQNNGV. The length of the CDR3 is 14 residues. Trimming took 5 bases from V and 3 from J; bases not matched to a gene: 5. The CDR3 loop reads CASSTGQGFYEQYF. CDR3 bases: TGTGCCAGCAGCACGGGACAGGGCTTCTACGAGCAGTACTTC.

This chain connects TRBV5-4 to TRBJ2-1, with 7 positions matching TRBD2. The J segment lost 4 bases and the V segment lost 3 bases, leaving 13 bases of the junction unmatched. Germline CDR1 is SGHNT and CDR2 is YYREEE (reference sequence). This CDR3 has 17 residues. The chain's CDR3 is CASSSSSSSGLYNEQFF. The CDR3 DNA sequence: TGTGCCAGCAGCTCGTCCTCTTCTAGCGGCCTTTACAATGAGCAGTTCTTC.

The CDR3, as DNA: TGTGCCAGCACCGACAGATTCTATGGCTACACCTTC. As protein: CASTDRFYGYTF. V is TRBV7-9 and J is TRBJ1-2; D is perhaps TRBD1 (5 bases). Per germline, CDR1 SEHNR and CDR2 FQNEAQ (reference sequence). This CDR3 region has 12 residues. The V end lost 7 bases, the J end lost 4 bases, and 10 bases lay between the germline ends.

V is TRBV5-1 and J is TRBJ2-3; TRBD2 might be the D (6 bases). This CDR3 has 15 residues. The V gene's germline CDR1 is SGHRS and CDR2 YFSETQ. Trimming took off 0 bases at V and 0 bases at J, with 8 bases between the two ends. The CDR3 bases are TGCGCCAGCAGCTTGGCGCGGGGAAGCACAGATACGCAGTATTTT. This codes for CASSLARGSTDTQYF.

The gene calls are TRBV27 and TRBJ2-5, with 8 bases fitting TRBD1. The CDR3 loop spans 15 amino acids. CDR1 MNHEY and CDR2 SMNVEV come from the germline V gene (reference sequence). Trimming removed 6 bases from V and 5 bases from J; junction bases left unmatched: 11. The chain's CDR3 is CASSSGDRGSETQYF. The CDR3 coding sequence is TGTGCCAGCAGCTCCGGAGACAGGGGTTCGGAGACCCAGTACTTC.

As to this clone: Just one base apart from a much larger clone, this may be a read error. This is likely a read error, given that the CDR3 carries no conserved phenylalanine or tryptophan at its end. V usage is TRBV19 and J usage is TRBJ1-2; no clear D gene. Trimming took off 9 bases at V and 5 bases at J, with 16 bases between the two ends. The CDR3 has 13 residues. CDR1 LNHDA and CDR2 SQIVND come from the germline V gene (reference sequence). The chain's CDR3 is CASRWQAQYGYTL. The CDR3 bases are TGTGCCAGCAGATGGCAGGCCCAATATGGCTACACCCTC.

The V gene is TRBV5-1, the J gene TRBJ2-7; TRBD1 matches 7 bases. CDR3 length: 12 amino acids. The germline V gene encodes CDR1 SGHRS and CDR2 YFSETQ. V was clipped by 7 bases and J by 2 bases; unmatched bases: 3. CDR3 nucleotide sequence: TGCGCCAGCGGACAGGAGCCCTACGAGCAGTACTTC. This codes for CASGQEPYEQYF.

The CDR3 spells CASSPPTGGKETQYF. CDR3 bases: TGTGCCAGCAGCCCACCAACAGGGGGCAAAGAGACCCAGTACTTC. The V gene is TRBV7-8, the J gene TRBJ2-5, with 9 bases that match TRBD1. The CDR3 has 15 residues. Germline V gene lookup returns CDR1 SGHVS and CDR2 FQNEAQ. Losses at the gene ends were 5 bases for V and 3 bases for J; bases not matched to a gene: 7. The full variable domain, completed using reference TRBV7-8 and TRBJ2-5, is GAGVSQSPRYKVAKRGQDVALRCDPISGHVSLFWYQQALGQGPEFLTYFQNEAQLDKSGLPSDRFFAERPEGSVSTLKIQRTQQEDSAVYLCASSPPTGGKETQYFGPGTRLLVL.

The chain combines TRBV15 with TRBJ2-1; D ambiguous. The ends were cut back, 1 base at V and 8 bases at J, with 12 bases in the middle. CDR1 is LNHNV and CDR2 is YYDKDF in the germline V gene (reference sequence). The CDR3 has 14 residues. The CDR3 DNA sequence: TGTGCCACCAGCAGAGTGGGTTTTGGTCATGAGCAGTTCTTC. Translation gives CATSRVGFGHEQFF.

As for this clone: At one end the junction does not follow the germline gene, possibly because of a read error. The J gene is TRBJ2-5, the V gene TRBV11-1; D not certain. Germline CDR1 and CDR2: SGHAT and FQDESV (reference sequence). The CDR3 length is 13 residues. The chain's CDR3 is CASSLGVAETRYF. As DNA, the CDR3 is TGTGCCAGCAGCCTCGGAGTTGCAGAGACCCGGTACTTC.

This chain connects TRBV2 to TRBJ1-4; D is uncertain. CDR3 length: 14 amino acids. V gave up 5 bases and J gave up 0 bases, with 7 bases separating them. In germline, CDR1 is SNHLY, CDR2 FYNNEI. CDR3 DNA: TGTGCCAGCAGTAAAAGAGCAACTAATGAAAAACTGTTTTTT. Encoded protein: CASSKRATNEKLFF.

The J gene is TRBJ2-7, the V gene TRBV15, with 12 bases that match TRBD2. This CDR3 spans 16 amino acids. Looked up from germline, CDR1 is LNHNV and CDR2 is YYDKDF (reference sequence). The V gene end was trimmed by 0 bases and the J gene end by 7 bases; junction bases not matched to a gene: 7. This chain's CDR3 is CATSRDLLAGGSEQYF. As DNA, the CDR3 is TGTGCCACCAGCAGAGATCTCCTAGCGGGAGGGAGTGAGCAGTACTTC. Based on the CDR3 plus reference TRBV15 and TRBJ2-7, the full variable domain is DAMVIQNPRYQVTQFGKPVTLSCSQTLNHNVMYWYQQKSSQAPKLLFHYYDKDFNNEADTPDNFQSRRPNTSFCFLDIRSPGLGDTAMYLCATSRDLLAGGSEQYFGPGTRLTVT.

The chain recombines TRBV6-1 with TRBJ1-3, with D possibly matching TRBD1 (6 bases). V lost 6 bases and J 0 bases, leaving 9 bases between the germline ends. Germline lookup yields CDR1 MNHNS and CDR2 SASEGT. The CDR3 runs 14 residues. The CDR3 loop reads CASRQGGSGNTIYF. In DNA, the CDR3 is TGTGCCAGCAGACAGGGCGGCTCTGGAAACACCATATATTTT.

There are a few counts of this clone. The chain has TRBV5-3 and TRBJ2-7, with 7 bases lining up with TRBD2. TRBV5-3 is an open reading frame, and its role is uncertain. The V and J ends lost 0 bases and 3 bases, in that order; junction bases with no gene match: 6. The CDR3 sequence is 15 residues long. The DNA of the CDR3 is TGTGCCAGAAGCTTGGGCGGGGGAAGAGACTACGAGCAGTACTTC. Protein product: CARSLGGGRDYEQYF.

The J gene is TRBJ2-1, the V gene TRBV9, with D possibly being TRBD2 (5 bases). The CDR3 covers 15 residues. V dropped 0 bases and J dropped 4 bases, with 11 bases sitting between them. The germline CDR1 and CDR2 sequences are SGDLS and YYNGEE. The CDR3 DNA reads TGTGCCAGCAGCGTAGCCCTGGACTCGTACAATGAGCAGTTCTTC. Translation: CASSVALDSYNEQFF.